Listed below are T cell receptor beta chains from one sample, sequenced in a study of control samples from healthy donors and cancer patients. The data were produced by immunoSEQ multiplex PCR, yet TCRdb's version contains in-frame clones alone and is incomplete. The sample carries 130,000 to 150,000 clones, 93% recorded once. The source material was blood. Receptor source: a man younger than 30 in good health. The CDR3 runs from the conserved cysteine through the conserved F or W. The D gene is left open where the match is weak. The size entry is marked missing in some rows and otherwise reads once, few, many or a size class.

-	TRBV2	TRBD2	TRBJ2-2	TGTGCCAGCGGGCGGGGGGCCGTAAGAACCGGGGAGCTGTTTTTT	CASGRGAVRTGELFF
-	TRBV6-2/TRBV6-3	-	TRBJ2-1	TGTGCCAGCAGTTACGGCAATGAGCAGTTCTTC	CASSYGNEQFF
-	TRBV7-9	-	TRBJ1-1	TGTGCCAGCAGCCATACTGCCCGACGGGAGAACACTGAAGCTTTCTTT	CASSHTARRENTEAFF
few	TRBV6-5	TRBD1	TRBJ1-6	TGTGCCAGCAGTTACCCGGGACAGGGTGCAGGGTCACCCCTCCACTTT	CASSYPGQGAGSPLHF
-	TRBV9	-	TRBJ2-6	TGTGCCAGCAGCCCCGGTCATGGGGCCAACGTCCTGACTTTC	CASSPGHGANVLTF
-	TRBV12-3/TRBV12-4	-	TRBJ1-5	TGTGCCAGCAGTACAATGGAGGGGCAGCCCCAGCATTTT	CASSTMEGQPQHF
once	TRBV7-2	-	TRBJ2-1	TGTGCCAGCAGCTCAGCCGGTAATGAGCAGTTCTTC	CASSSAGNEQFF
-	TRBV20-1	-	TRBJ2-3	TGCAGTGCTAGAGGGGCCCAAACGCAGTATTTT	CSARGAQTQYF
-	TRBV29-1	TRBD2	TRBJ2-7	TGCAGCGTTGAAGCAAGCGGGGGGGGCTACGAGCAGTACTTC	CSVEASGGGYEQYF
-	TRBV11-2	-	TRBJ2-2	TGTGCCAGCAGCTTAAGCTCCGGGGAGCTGTTTTTT	CASSLSSGELFF
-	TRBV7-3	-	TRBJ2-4	TGTGCCAGCAGCTTAATCAGGGGGGCCAGGGCCAAAAACATTCAGTACTTC	CASSLIRGARAKNIQYF
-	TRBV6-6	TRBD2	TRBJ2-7	TGTGCCAGCAGTTCTAGCGGGCCTGTCTACGAGCAGTACTTC	CASSSSGPVYEQYF
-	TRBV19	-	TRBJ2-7	TGTGCCAGTAGTATAGGAAGCACCCAGAGACTCTACGAGCAGTACTTC	CASSIGSTQRLYEQYF
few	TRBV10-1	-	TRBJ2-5	TGCGCCTTCAACGGTAACGGTTCGGAGACCCAGTACTTC	CAFNGNGSETQYF
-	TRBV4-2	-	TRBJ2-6	TGTGCCAGCAGTCTAAACCACCATTTACTATCTGGGGCCAACGTCCTGACTTTC	CASSLNHHLLSGANVLTF
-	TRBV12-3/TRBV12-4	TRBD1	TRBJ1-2	TGTGCCAGCAGCAGGGACAGGGTGAGTGGCTACACCTTC	CASSRDRVSGYTF
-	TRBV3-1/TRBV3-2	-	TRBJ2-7	TGTGCCAGCAGCCCGACAGGACCCTTTGGGGAGCAGTACTTC	CASSPTGPFGEQYF
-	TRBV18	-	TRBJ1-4	TGTGCCAGCTCACCGCCGACGGGGGGCAGGGTAGACACCCGAGAAAAACTGTTTTTT	CASSPPTGGRVDTREKLFF
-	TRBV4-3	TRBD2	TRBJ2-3	TGCGCCAGCAGCCAGGCCGCCGGGACTAGTTGGGCAGATACGCAGTATTTT	CASSQAAGTSWADTQYF
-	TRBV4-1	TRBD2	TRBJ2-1	TGCGCCAGCAGCCAAGAACTAGGTCTAGCGGGAGGCTCGTCGCACAATGAGCAGTTCTTC	CASSQELGLAGGSSHNEQFF
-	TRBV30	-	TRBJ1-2	TGTGCCTGGAGCAGGGACTATGGCTACACCTTC	CAWSRDYGYTF
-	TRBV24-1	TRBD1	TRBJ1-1	TGTGCCACCAGTGATTTCGTGGGACAGATGAACACTGAAGCTTTCTTT	CATSDFVGQMNTEAFF
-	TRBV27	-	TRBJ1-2	TGTGCCAGCAGTTTATCCAGGGATGGCGGCTACACCTTC	CASSLSRDGGYTF
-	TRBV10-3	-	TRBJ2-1	TGTGCCAACCGAGCAGGGTCAGGAGACAATGAGCAGTTCTTC	CANRAGSGDNEQFF
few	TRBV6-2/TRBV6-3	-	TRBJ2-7	TGTGCCAGCAGTTATTTTGCGGAGATGGGCGAGCAGTACTTC	CASSYFAEMGEQYF
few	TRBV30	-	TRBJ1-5	TGTGCCGGGGACTGGGCAGGGCTAAATCAGCCCCAGCATTTT	CAGDWAGLNQPQHF
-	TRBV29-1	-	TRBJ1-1	TGCAGCGTCTTAGGTCGGGGGGGTCACACTGAAGCTTTCTTT	CSVLGRGGHTEAFF
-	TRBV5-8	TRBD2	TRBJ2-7	TGTGCCAGCAGCTTTACTAGCGGGAGTCCCTACGAGCAGTACTTC	CASSFTSGSPYEQYF
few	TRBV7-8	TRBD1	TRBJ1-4	TGTGCCAGCAGCCGGGTCCAGGGGGTTAGCGAAAAACTGTTTTTT	CASSRVQGVSEKLFF
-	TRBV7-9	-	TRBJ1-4	TGTGCCAGCAGCCCTACTACAGGGAGTGGGGAAAAACTGTTTTTT	CASSPTTGSGEKLFF
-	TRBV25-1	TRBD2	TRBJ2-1	TGTGCCAGCAGTGAAGACGGGCTAGCGGGAGCGGGGGTATTTCGGAAGTTCTTC	CASSEDGLAGAGVFRKFF
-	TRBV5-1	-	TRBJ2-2	TGCGCCAGCAGCTTGGCCTTCGCGGACACCGGGGAGCTGTTTTTT	CASSLAFADTGELFF
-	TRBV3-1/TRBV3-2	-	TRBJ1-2	TGTGCCAGCAGCCAAGAGGGACACGACTATGGCTACACCTTC	CASSQEGHDYGYTF
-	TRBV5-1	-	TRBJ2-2	TGCGCCAGCTCCCCAAGGGGCGCGGCTACCGGGGAGCTGTTTTTT	CASSPRGAATGELFF
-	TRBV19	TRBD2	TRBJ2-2	TGTGCCAGTACCACCCTGGCGGGAGGTACCGGGGAGCTGTTTTTT	CASTTLAGGTGELFF
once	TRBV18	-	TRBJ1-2	TGTGCCAGCGGCAGTGAGGGGAAGGACTATGGCTACACCTTC	CASGSEGKDYGYTF
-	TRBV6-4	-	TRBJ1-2	TGTGCCAGCAGTCCCCGATATGGCTACACCTTC	CASSPRYGYTF
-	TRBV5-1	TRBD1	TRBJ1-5	TGCGCCAGCAGCTTGGGGGACAGCATCAATCAGCCCCAGCATTTT	CASSLGDSINQPQHF
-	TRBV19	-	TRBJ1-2	TGTGCCAGTAGTCCGTCCGGGCTTTCTAACTATGGCTACACCTTC	CASSPSGLSNYGYTF
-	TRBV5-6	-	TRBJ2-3	TGTGCCAGCAGCCCAGGCAGGGTCTGGAAGCCTACGCAGTATTTT	CASSPGRVWKPTQYF
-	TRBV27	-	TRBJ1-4	TGTGCCAGCAGTTTTAGCGGGGACCGTGAAAAACTGTTTTTT	CASSFSGDREKLFF
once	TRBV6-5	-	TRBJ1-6	TGTGCCAGCCTAACAGCAAATTCACCCCTCCACTTT	CASLTANSPLHF
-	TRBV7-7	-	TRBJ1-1	TGTGCTAGCAGCTTAGTTCGGGGGAGGAGGTCTGAAGCTTTCTTT	CASSLVRGRRSEAFF
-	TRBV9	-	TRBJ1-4	TGTGCCAGCAGCCGGGGGGGACAAGCAACTAATGAAAAACTGTTTTTT	CASSRGGQATNEKLFF
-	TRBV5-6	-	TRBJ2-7	TGTGCCAGCAGCTTGGGAGGAAGCACCTACGAGCAGTACTTC	CASSLGGSTYEQYF
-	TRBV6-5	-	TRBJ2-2	TGTGCCAGCAGTCTAACATTGAACACCGGGGAGCTGTTTTTT	CASSLTLNTGELFF
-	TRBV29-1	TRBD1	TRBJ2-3	TGCAGCGTTGCGCCCGAGGACAGGCCCACAGATACGCAGTATTTT	CSVAPEDRPTDTQYF
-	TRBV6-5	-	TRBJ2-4	TGTGCCAGCAGGGGAGCCAAAAACATTCAGTACTTC	CASRGAKNIQYF
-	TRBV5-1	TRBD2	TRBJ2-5	TGCGCCAGCAGCCCCGGCGGTCTAGCGGGAGTTGAGACCCAGTACTTC	CASSPGGLAGVETQYF
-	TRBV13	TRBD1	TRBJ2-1	TGTGCCAGCGAGAGGACAGGCTCCTACAATGAGCAGTTCTTC	CASERTGSYNEQFF
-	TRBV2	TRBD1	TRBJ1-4	TGTGCCACCACGCAGGACAGGGATGAAAAACTGTTTTTT	CATTQDRDEKLFF
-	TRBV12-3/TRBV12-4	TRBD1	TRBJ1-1	TGTGCCAGCAGCCTCACAGGGGCGCAGGGCGCTTTCTTT	CASSLTGAQGAFF